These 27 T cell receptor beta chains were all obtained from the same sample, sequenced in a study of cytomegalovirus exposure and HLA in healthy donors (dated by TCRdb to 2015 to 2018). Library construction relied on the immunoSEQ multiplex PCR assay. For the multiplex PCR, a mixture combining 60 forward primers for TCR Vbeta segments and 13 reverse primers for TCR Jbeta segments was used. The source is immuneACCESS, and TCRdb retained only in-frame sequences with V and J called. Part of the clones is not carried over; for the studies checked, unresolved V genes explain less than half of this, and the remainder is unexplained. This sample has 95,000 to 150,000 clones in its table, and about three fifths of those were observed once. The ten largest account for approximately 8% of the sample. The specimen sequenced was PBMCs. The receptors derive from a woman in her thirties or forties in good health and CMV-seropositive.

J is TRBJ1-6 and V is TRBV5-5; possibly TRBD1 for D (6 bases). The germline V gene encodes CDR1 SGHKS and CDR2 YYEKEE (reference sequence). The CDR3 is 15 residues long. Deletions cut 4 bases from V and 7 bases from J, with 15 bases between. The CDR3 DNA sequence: TGTGCCAGCAGCGACCGGGACAATCCGAATTCACCCCTCCACTTT. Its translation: CASSDRDNPNSPLHF.

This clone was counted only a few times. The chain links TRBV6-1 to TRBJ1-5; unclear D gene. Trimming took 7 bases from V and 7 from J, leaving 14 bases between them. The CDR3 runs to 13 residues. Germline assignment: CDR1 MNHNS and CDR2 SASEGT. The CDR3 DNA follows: TGTGCCAGCAACCCGGGGTCTGGGCAGCCCCAGCATTTT. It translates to CASNPGSGQPQHF.

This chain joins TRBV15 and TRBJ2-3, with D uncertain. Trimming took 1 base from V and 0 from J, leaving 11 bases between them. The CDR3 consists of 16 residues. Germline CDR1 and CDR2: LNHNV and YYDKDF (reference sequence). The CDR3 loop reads CATSRAGFLSTDTQYF. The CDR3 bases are TGTGCCACCAGCAGAGCAGGTTTCTTGAGCACAGATACGCAGTATTTT.

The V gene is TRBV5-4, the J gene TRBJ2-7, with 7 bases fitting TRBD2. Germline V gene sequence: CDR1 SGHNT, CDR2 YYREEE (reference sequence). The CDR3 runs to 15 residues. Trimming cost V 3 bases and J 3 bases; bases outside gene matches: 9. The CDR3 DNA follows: TGTGCCAGCAGCTCGCCTAGCGGAGATTACTACGAGCAGTACTTC. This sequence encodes CASSSPSGDYYEQYF. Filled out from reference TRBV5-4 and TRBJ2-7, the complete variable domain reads ETGVTQSPTHLIKTRGQQVTLRCSSQSGHNTVSWYQQALGQGPQFIFQYYREEENGRGNFPPRFSGLQFPNYSSELNVNALELDDSALYLCASSSPSGDYYEQYFGPGTRLTVT.

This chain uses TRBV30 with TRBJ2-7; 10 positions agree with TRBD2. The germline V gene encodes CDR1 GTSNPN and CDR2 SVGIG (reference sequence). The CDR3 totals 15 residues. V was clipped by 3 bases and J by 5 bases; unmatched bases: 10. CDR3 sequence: CAWRERGGWMHEQYF. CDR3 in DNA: TGTGCCTGGAGGGAGCGGGGGGGGTGGATGCACGAGCAGTACTTC.

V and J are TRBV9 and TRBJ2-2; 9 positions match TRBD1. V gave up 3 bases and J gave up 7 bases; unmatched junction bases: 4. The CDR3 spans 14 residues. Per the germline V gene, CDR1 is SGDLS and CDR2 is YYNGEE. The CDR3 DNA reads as TGTGCCAGCAGCGCACAGGGGGCGCACGGGGAGCTGTTTTTT. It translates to CASSAQGAHGELFF. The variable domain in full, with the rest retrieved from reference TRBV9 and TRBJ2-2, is DSGVTQTPKHLITATGQRVTLRCSPRSGDLSVYWYQQSLDQGLQFLIQYYNGEERAKGNILERFSAQQFPDLHSELNLSSLELGDSALYFCASSAQGAHGELFFGEGSRLTVL.

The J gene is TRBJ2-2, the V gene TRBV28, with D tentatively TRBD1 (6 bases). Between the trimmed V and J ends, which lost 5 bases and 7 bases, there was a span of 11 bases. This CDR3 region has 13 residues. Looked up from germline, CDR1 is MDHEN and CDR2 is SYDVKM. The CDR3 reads CASSHTGIGELFF. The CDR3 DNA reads TGTGCCAGCAGTCATACAGGGATCGGGGAGCTGTTTTTT. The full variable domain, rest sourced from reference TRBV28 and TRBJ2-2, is DVKVTQSSRYLVKRTGEKVFLECVQDMDHENMFWYRQDPGLGLRLIYFSYDVKMKEKGDIPEGYSVSREKKERFSLILESASTNQTSMYLCASSHTGIGELFFGEGSRLTVL.

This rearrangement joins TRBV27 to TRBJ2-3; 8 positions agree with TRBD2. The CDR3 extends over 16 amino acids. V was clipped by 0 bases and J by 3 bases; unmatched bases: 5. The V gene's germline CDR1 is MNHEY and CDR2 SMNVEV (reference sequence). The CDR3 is CASSLSSGSGTDTQYF. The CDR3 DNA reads TGTGCCAGCAGTTTATCAAGCGGGAGTGGTACAGATACGCAGTATTTT.

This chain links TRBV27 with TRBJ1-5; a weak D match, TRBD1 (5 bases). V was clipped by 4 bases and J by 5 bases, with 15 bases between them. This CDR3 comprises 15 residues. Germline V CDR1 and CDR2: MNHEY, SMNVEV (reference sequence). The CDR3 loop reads CASSSAGRFDQPQHF. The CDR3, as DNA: TGTGCCAGCAGTTCGGCAGGGAGGTTCGATCAGCCCCAGCATTTT.

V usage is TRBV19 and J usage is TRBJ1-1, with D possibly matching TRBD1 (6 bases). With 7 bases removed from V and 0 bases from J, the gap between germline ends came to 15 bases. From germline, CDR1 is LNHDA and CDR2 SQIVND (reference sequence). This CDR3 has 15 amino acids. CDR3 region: CASKIGGGLNTEAFF. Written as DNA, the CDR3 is TGTGCCAGTAAGATAGGGGGGGGTTTGAACACTGAAGCTTTCTTT.

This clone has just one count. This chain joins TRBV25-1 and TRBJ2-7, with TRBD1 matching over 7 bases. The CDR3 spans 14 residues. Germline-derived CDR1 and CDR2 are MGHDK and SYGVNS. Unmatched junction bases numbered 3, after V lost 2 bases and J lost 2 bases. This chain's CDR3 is CASSEPGQAYEQYF. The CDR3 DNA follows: TGTGCCAGCAGTGAACCCGGACAGGCCTACGAGCAGTACTTC.

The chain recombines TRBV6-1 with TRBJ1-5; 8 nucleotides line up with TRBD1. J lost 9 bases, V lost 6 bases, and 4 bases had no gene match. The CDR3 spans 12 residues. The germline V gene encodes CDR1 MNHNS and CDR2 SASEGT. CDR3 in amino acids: CASRSTGGPQHF. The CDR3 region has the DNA TGTGCCAGCAGATCCACAGGGGGGCCCCAGCATTTT.

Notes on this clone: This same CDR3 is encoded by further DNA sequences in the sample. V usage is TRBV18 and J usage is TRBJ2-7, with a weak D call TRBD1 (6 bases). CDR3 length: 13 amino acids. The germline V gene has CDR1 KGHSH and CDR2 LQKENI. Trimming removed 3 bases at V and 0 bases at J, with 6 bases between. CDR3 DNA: TGTGCCAGCTCACCGGGACACTCCTACGAGCAGTACTTC. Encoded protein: CASSPGHSYEQYF.

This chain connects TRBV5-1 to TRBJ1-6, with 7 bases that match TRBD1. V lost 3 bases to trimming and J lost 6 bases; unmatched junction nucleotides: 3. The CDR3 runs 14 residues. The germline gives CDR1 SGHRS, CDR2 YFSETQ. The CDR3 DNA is TGCGCCAGCAGCTCCCGGGACAGTAATTCACCCCTCCACTTT. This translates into CASSSRDSNSPLHF.

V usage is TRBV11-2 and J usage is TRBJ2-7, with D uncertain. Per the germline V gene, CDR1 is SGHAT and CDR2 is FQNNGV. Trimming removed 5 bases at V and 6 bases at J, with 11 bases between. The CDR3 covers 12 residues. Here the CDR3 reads CASSLTESEQYF. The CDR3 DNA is TGTGCCAGCAGCCTTACAGAAAGCGAGCAGTACTTC.

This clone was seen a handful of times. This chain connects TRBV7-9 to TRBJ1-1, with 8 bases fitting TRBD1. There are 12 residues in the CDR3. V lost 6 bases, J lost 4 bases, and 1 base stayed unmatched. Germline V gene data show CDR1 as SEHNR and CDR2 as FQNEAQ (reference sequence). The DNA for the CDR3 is TGTGCCAGCAGAGACAGGGGCACTGAAGCTTTCTTT. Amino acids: CASRDRGTEAFF.

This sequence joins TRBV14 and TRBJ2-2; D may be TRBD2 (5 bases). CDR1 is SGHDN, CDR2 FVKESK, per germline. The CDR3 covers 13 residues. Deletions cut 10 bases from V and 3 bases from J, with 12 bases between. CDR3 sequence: CATREGYTGELFF. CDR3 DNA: TGTGCCACCCGCGAGGGTTACACCGGGGAGCTGTTTTTT. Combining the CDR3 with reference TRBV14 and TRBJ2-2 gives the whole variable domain EAGVTQFPSHSVIEKGQTVTLRCDPISGHDNLYWYRRVMGKEIKFLLHFVKESKQDESGMPNNRFLAERTGGTYSTLKVQPAELEDSGVYFCATREGYTGELFFGEGSRLTVL.

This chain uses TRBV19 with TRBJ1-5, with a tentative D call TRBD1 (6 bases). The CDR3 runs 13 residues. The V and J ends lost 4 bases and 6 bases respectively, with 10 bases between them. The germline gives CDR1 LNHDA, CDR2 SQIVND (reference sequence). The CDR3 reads CASSKGRGQPQHF. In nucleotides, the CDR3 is TGTGCCAGTAGTAAGGGCAGGGGTCAGCCCCAGCATTTT.

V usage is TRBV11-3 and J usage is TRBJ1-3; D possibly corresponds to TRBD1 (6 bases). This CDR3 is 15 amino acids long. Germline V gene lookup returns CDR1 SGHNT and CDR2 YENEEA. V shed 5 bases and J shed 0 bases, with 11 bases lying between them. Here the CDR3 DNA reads TGTGCCAGCAGCACCACAGGGATCTCTGGAAACACCATATATTTT. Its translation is CASSTTGISGNTIYF.

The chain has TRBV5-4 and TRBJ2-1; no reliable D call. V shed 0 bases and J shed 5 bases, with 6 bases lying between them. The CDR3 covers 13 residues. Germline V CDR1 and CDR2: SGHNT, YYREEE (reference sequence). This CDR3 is CASSLEADNEQFF. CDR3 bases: TGTGCCAGCAGCTTGGAAGCTGACAATGAGCAGTTCTTC.

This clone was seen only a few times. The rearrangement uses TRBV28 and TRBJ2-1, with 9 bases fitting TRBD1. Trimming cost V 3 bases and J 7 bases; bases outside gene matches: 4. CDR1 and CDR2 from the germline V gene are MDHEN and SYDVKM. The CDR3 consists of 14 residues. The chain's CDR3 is CASSFGTGPNEQFF. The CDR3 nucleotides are TGTGCCAGCAGTTTTGGGACAGGGCCTAATGAGCAGTTCTTC.

This CDR3 reads CAISAQVGGSSYEQYF. The DNA for the CDR3 is TGTGCCATCAGTGCTCAGGTTGGCGGGAGTTCCTACGAGCAGTACTTC. The chain has TRBV10-3 and TRBJ2-7, with TRBD2 matching 7 bases. CDR1 and CDR2 (germline): ENHRY, SYGVKD. CDR3 size: 16 residues. After removal of 4 bases from V and 1 base from J, the junction contained 10 bases not matched to a gene.

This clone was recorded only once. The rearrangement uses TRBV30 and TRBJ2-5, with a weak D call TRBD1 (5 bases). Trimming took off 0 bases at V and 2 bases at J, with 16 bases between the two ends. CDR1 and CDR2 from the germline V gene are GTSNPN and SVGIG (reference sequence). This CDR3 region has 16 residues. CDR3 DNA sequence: TGTGCCTGGAGTGTAGGCGCAGGGATTCTACAAGAGACCCAGTACTTC. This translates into CAWSVGAGILQETQYF.

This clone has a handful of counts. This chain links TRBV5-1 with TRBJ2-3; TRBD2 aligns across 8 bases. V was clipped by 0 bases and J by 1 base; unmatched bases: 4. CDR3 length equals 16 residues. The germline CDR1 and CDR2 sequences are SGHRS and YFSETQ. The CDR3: CASSLAVRGGTDTQYF. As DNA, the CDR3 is TGCGCCAGCAGCTTGGCCGTGCGGGGGGGCACAGATACGCAGTATTTT.

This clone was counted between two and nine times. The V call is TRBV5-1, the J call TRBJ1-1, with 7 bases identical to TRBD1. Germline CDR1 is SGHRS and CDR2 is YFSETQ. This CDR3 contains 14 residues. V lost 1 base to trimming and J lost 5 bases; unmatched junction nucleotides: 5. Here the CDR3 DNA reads TGCGCCAGCAGCTTGCAGGGGGAAGATACTGAAGCTTTCTTT. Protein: CASSLQGEDTEAFF.

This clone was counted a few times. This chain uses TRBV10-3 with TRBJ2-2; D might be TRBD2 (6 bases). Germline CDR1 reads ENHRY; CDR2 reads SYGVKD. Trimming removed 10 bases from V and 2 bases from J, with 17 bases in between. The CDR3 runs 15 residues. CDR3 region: CATNQGGKNTGELFF. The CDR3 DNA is TGTGCCACAAATCAGGGAGGAAAAAACACCGGGGAGCTGTTTTTT.

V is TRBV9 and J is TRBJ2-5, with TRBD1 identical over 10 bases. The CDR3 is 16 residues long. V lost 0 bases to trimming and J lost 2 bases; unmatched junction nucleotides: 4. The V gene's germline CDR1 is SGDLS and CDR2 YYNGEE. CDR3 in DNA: TGTGCCAGCAGCGTAGAACCGGGACAGGGGCAAGAGACCCAGTACTTC. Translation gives CASSVEPGQGQETQYF.